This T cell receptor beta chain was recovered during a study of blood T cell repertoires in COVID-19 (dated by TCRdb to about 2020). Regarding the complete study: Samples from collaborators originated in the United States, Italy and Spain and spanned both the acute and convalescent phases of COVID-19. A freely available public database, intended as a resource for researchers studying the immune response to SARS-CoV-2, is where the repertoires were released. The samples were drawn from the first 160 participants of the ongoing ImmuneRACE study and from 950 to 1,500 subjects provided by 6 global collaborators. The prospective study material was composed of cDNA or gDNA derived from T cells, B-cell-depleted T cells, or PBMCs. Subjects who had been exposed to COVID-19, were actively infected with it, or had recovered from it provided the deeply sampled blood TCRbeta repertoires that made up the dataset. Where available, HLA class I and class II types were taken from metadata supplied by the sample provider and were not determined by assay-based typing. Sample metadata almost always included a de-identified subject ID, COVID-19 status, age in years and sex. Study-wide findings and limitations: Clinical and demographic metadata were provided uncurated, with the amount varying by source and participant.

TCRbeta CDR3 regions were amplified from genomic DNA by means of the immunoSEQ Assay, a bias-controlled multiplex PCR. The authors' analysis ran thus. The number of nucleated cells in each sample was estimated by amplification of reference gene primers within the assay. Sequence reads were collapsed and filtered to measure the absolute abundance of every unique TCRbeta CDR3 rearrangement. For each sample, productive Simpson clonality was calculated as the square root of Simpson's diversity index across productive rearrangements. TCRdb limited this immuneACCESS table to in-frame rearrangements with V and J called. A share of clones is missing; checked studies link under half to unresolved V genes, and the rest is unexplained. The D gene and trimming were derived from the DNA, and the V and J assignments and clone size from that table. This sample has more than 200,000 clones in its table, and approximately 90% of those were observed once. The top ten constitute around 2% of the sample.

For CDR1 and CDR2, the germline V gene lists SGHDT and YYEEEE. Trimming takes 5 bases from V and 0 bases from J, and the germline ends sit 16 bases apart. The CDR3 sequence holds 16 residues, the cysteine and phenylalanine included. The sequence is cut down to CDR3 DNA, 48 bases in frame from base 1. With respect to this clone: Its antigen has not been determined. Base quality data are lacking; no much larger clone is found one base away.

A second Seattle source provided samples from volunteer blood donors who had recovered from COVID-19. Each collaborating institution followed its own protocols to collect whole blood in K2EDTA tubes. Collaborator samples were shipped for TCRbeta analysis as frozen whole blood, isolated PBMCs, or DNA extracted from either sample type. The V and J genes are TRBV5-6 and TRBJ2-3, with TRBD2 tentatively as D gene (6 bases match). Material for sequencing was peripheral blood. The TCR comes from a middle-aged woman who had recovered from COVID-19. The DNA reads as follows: TGTGCCAGCAGTCCCTATAGCGGATTAAGCACAGATACGCAGTATTTT. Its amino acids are CASSPYSGLSTDTQYF.